One and the same sample provided the 32 T cell receptor beta chains below, sequenced in a study of blood T cell repertoires in COVID-19. Profiling relied on immunoSEQ multiplex PCR, and the TCRdb table lists in-frame clones only, not all of them. The sample shows about 89,000 clones, 81% of them seen only once. The sequenced sample consisted of peripheral blood. These receptors originate from an elderly woman with acute or convalescent COVID-19.

The gene calls are TRBV7-8 and TRBJ1-3; 7 positions agree with TRBD1. After removal of 2 bases from V and 2 bases from J, the junction contained 6 bases not matched to a gene. This CDR3 has 16 residues. From germline, CDR1 is SGHVS and CDR2 FQNEAQ. The CDR3 nucleotides are TGTGCCAGCAGCTTAAGGCGGACAGGACCTGGAAACACCATATATTTT. Encoded protein: CASSLRRTGPGNTIYF.

The rearrangement joins TRBV27 to TRBJ1-5, with 9 nucleotides matching TRBD1. The CDR3 is made up of 16 amino acids. Trimming took 6 bases from V and 0 from J; bases not matched to a gene: 6. CDR1 MNHEY and CDR2 SMNVEV come from the germline V gene (reference sequence). CDR3 region: CASRRGQGNSNQPQHF. The CDR3 coding sequence is TGTGCCAGCAGGAGGGGACAGGGAAATAGCAATCAGCCCCAGCATTTT.

V usage is TRBV6-5 and J usage is TRBJ1-5, with 9 bases aligning to TRBD1. The CDR3 runs 15 residues. CDR1 and CDR2 from the germline V gene are MNHEY and SVGAGI. After removal of 4 bases from V and 4 bases from J, the junction contained 5 bases not matched to a gene. The CDR3 DNA sequence: TGTGCCAGCAGTTCCGACAGGGGGTCGAATCAGCCCCAGCATTTT. Amino acid sequence: CASSSDRGSNQPQHF.

The rearrangement links TRBV15 to TRBJ2-2; TRBD2 might be the D (5 bases). Trimming shortened V by 4 bases and J by 3 bases, and 18 bases separated the two germline ends. There are 17 residues in the CDR3. Germline V gene sequence: CDR1 LNHNV, CDR2 YYDKDF (reference sequence). The DNA of the CDR3 is TGTGCCACCAGCACCCCTGAGAGGGTTGGGGACACCGGGGAGCTGTTTTTT. It translates to CATSTPERVGDTGELFF.

The chain joins TRBV6-5 to TRBJ1-2; 10 nucleotides match TRBD1. This CDR3 spans 16 amino acids. Germline CDR1 is MNHEY and CDR2 is SVGAGI. Losses at the gene ends were 0 bases for V and 8 bases for J; bases not matched to a gene: 9. The CDR3 here is CASSYSDRGHMHGYTF. The DNA of the CDR3 is TGTGCCAGCAGTTACTCTGACAGGGGGCATATGCACGGCTACACCTTC.

The chain uses TRBV7-2 and TRBJ2-3, with 7 positions matching TRBD2. With V trimmed by 1 base and J by 0 bases, 4 bases remained unmatched. The CDR3 is 16 residues long. Germline CDR1 is SGHTA and CDR2 is FQGNSA. CDR3: CASSLVGGTSTDTQYF. The CDR3 nucleotides read TGTGCCAGCAGCTTAGTGGGGGGGACTAGCACAGATACGCAGTATTTT.

In nucleotides, the CDR3 is TGTGCTAGTGGCTCGGCCAGGGCAGATACGCAGTATTTT. It codes for CASGSARADTQYF. This chain joins TRBV12-5 and TRBJ2-3; tentative D call: TRBD1 (5 bases). Trimming took 6 bases from V and 4 from J, leaving 11 bases between them. The germline V gene encodes CDR1 LGHNT and CDR2 FRNRAP. The CDR3 sequence is 13 residues long. Supplemented by reference TRBV12-5 and TRBJ2-3, the full variable domain reads DARVTQTPRHKVTEMGQEVTMRCQPILGHNTVFWYRQTMMQGLELLAYFRNRAPLDDSGMPKDRFSAEMPDATLATLKIQPSEPRDSAVYFCASGSARADTQYFGPGTRLTVL.

By share, this clone ranks as medium-sized. J is TRBJ1-5 and V is TRBV2, with 8 positions matching TRBD1. CDR1 and CDR2 (germline): SNHLY, FYNNEI. CDR3 length: 15 amino acids. The trim removed 2 bases at V and 6 bases at J, leaving 6 bases unmatched. The CDR3 DNA sequence: TGTGCCAGCAGTGAAACGCAGGGGGCGCGTCAGCCCCAGCATTTT. Translating gives CASSETQGARQPQHF.

This clone has only one observation. DNA for the CDR3: TGTGCCAGCAGCTCCGGGACAGGCCAAGGAAACACCATATATTTT. This encodes CASSSGTGQGNTIYF. V is TRBV5-5 and J is TRBJ1-3; 8 nucleotides line up with TRBD1. The CDR3 totals 15 residues. Germline assignment: CDR1 SGHKS and CDR2 YYEKEE (reference sequence). Trimming removed 3 bases from V and 4 bases from J; junction bases left unmatched: 6.

This sequence joins TRBV2 and TRBJ2-2; 11 bases are a match to TRBD1. The germline V gene encodes CDR1 SNHLY and CDR2 FYNNEI. Trimming took 3 bases from V and 7 from J; bases not matched to a gene: 4. This CDR3 contains 15 residues. CDR3 in amino acids: CASSDGTGGYGELFF. The CDR3 nucleotides are TGTGCCAGCAGTGACGGGACAGGGGGGTACGGGGAGCTGTTTTTT.

This clone showed up just a few times. The chain is built from TRBV28 and TRBJ1-5; TRBD1 is a possible D gene (5 bases). Looked up from germline, CDR1 is MDHEN and CDR2 is SYDVKM. The V gene lost 5 bases and the J gene lost 5 bases, with 16 bases spanning the gap. CDR3 size: 15 residues. The chain's CDR3 is CASSTLPGLDQPQHF. As DNA, the CDR3 is TGTGCCAGCAGTACGCTCCCAGGGTTGGATCAGCCCCAGCATTTT.

CDR3 in amino acids: CASSRPPTDLYGYTF. In nucleotides, the CDR3 is TGTGCCAGCTCGCGTCCCCCGACAGACCTCTATGGCTACACCTTC. The gene calls are TRBV18 and TRBJ1-2, with D possibly matching TRBD1 (5 bases). Trimming cost V 6 bases and J 4 bases, with 18 bases left between them. The CDR3 runs to 15 residues. The V gene's germline CDR1 is KGHSH and CDR2 LQKENI.

The chain combines TRBV3-1 (or the pseudogene TRBV3-2) with TRBJ1-2; 10 bases fit TRBD1. Germline CDR1 and CDR2: LGHDT and YNNKEL (reference sequence). V lost 5 bases, J lost 6 bases, and 3 bases stayed unmatched. CDR3 size: 13 residues. The CDR3 loop is CASSTTGGNGYTF. DNA of the CDR3: TGTGCCAGCAGCACGACAGGGGGCAATGGCTACACCTTC.

The chain employs TRBV18 and TRBJ1-5; D perhaps matches TRBD1 (5 bases). Germline CDR1 KGHSH, CDR2 LQKENI. The CDR3 totals 15 residues. Trimming cost V 8 bases and J 3 bases, with 17 bases left between them. CDR3 DNA sequence: TGTGCCAGCGCTCCGTTTGACAGCGCCAATCAGCCCCAGCATTTT. Residues: CASAPFDSANQPQHF.

The CDR3 DNA follows: TGTGCCAGTAGTAATAGCGGGGGGGCCAAGACCCAGTACTTC. Amino acids: CASSNSGGAKTQYF. This sequence joins TRBV19 and TRBJ2-5, with 11 bases that match TRBD2. Germline V gives CDR1 LNHDA, CDR2 SQIVND (reference sequence). The V and J ends lost 4 bases and 6 bases, in that order; junction bases with no gene match: 4. This CDR3 region has 14 residues.

This chain's CDR3 is CASSYMDSGNTEAFF. The CDR3 bases are TGTGCCAGCAGTTATATGGACAGCGGGAACACTGAAGCTTTCTTT. The chain links TRBV6-2 or TRBV6-3 to TRBJ1-1; D might be TRBD1 (6 bases). There are 15 residues in the CDR3. Germline values: CDR1 MNHEY, CDR2 SVGEGT. V was pared by 3 bases and J by 1 base, with 12 bases between.

The chain joins TRBV29-1 to TRBJ1-1; D is unclear. Trimming shortened V by 7 bases and J by 1 base, and 13 bases separated the two germline ends. The CDR3 extends over 13 amino acids. CDR1 and CDR2 from the germline V gene are SQVTM and ANQGSEA. The CDR3 coding sequence is TGCAGCGCCATTCGGTCGGGGAACACTGAAGCTTTCTTT. It translates to CSAIRSGNTEAFF.

This sequence joins TRBV3-1 (or the pseudogene TRBV3-2) and TRBJ1-2; the D gene is possibly TRBD1 (5 bases). The CDR3 consists of 16 residues. V was clipped by 3 bases and J by 8 bases, with 22 bases between them. The germline CDR1 and CDR2 sequences are LGHDT and YNNKEL (reference sequence). CDR3 sequence reads: CASSQGSLRATYGYTF. The DNA of the CDR3 is TGTGCCAGCAGCCAGGGATCTCTCAGGGCGACGTACGGCTACACCTTC.

V and J are TRBV14 and TRBJ1-5; D is ambiguous. The CDR3 extends over 14 amino acids. In germline, CDR1 is SGHDN, CDR2 FVKESK. The V end was cut by 1 base, the J end by 3 bases, with 7 bases between. CDR3 nucleotide sequence: TGTGCCAGCAGCCAAGGTAGCAACAATCAGCCCCAGCATTTT. This codes for CASSQGSNNQPQHF.

The V gene is TRBV27, the J gene TRBJ2-1, with D perhaps TRBD1 (5 bases). Trimming took 11 bases from V and 1 from J, leaving 18 bases between them. Germline-derived CDR1 and CDR2 are MNHEY and SMNVEV (reference sequence). The CDR3 totals 15 residues. The DNA of the CDR3 is TGTGCCGTCATGCCAGGGCGAATGTCCTACAATGAGCAGTTCTTC. Translating gives CAVMPGRMSYNEQFF.

This chain joins TRBV30 and TRBJ1-4, with D unresolved. From germline, CDR1 is GTSNPN and CDR2 SVGIG (reference sequence). V was pared by 6 bases and J by 4 bases, with 15 bases between. The CDR3 consists of 14 residues. Written as DNA, the CDR3 is TGTGCCTGCCTGTGGCGGCCGCATAATGAAAAACTGTTTTTT. Translated, it gives CACLWRPHNEKLFF.

On this clone: Distinct nucleotide sequences in the sample also encode this CDR3. The chain uses TRBV3-1 (or the pseudogene TRBV3-2) and TRBJ2-7; D is perhaps TRBD2 (5 bases). CDR1 is LGHDT and CDR2 is YNNKEL in the germline V gene (reference sequence). This CDR3 has 12 residues. The V gene lost 4 bases and the J gene lost 4 bases, with 8 bases spanning the gap. CDR3 sequence (DNA): TGTGCCAGCAGCCTTCGGGGTTACGAGCAGTACTTC. Translating gives CASSLRGYEQYF.

The chain links TRBV18 to TRBJ2-3; TRBD1 agrees at 7 bases. CDR1 is KGHSH, CDR2 LQKENI, per germline. The CDR3 loop spans 15 amino acids. V was pared by 3 bases and J by 2 bases, with 5 bases of the junction left unmatched. CDR3 bases: TGTGCCAGCTCACCGAGGGACAGAAACACAGATACGCAGTATTTT. Protein: CASSPRDRNTDTQYF.

The rearrangement joins TRBV6-6 to TRBJ1-5; 8 nucleotides align to TRBD1. This CDR3 is built from 14 residues. The ends lost 6 bases at V and 5 bases at J; junction bases unmatched: 6. Germline-derived CDR1 and CDR2 are MNHNY and SVGAGI (reference sequence). The CDR3 loop is CASSPGQGYQPQHF. For the CDR3, the DNA is TGTGCCAGCAGCCCCGGACAGGGCTATCAGCCCCAGCATTTT.

V and J are TRBV5-1 and TRBJ2-5, with 16 bases identical to TRBD2. V was clipped by 4 bases and J by 2 bases; unmatched bases: 8. Germline CDR1 is SGHRS and CDR2 is YFSETQ. This CDR3 spans 18 amino acids. CDR3 DNA sequence: TGCGCCAGCAGCCCGGGACTAGCGGGGGGGCCGAGTCAAGAGACCCAGTACTTC. Amino acid sequence: CASSPGLAGGPSQETQYF.

There are a few counts of this clone. The chain joins TRBV28 to TRBJ1-4; possibly TRBD1 for D (6 bases). CDR1 and CDR2 (germline): MDHEN, SYDVKM. The CDR3 has 14 amino acids. V was shortened by 6 bases and J by 7 bases, with 15 bases between the two germline ends. In nucleotides, the CDR3 is TGTGCCAGCAGGTCTCAGGGGTTGAGTGAAAAACTGTTTTTT. Amino acids: CASRSQGLSEKLFF.

The table lists this clone with a few counts. This rearrangement joins TRBV28 to TRBJ1-5; possible D gene TRBD1, 6 bases. This CDR3 spans 16 amino acids. Per germline, CDR1 MDHEN and CDR2 SYDVKM. V was pared by 6 bases and J by 1 base, with 16 bases between. The CDR3 reads CASRPWTDLSNQPQHF. The CDR3 DNA reads as TGTGCCAGCAGACCCTGGACAGATTTAAGCAATCAGCCCCAGCATTTT.

The rearrangement uses TRBV5-1 and TRBJ2-1; 8 positions match TRBD2. The V gene's germline CDR1 is SGHRS and CDR2 YFSETQ. The CDR3 is 16 amino acids. The trim removed 0 bases at V and 0 bases at J, leaving 2 bases unmatched. CDR3 coding DNA: TGCGCCAGCAGCTTGGGGGCGGGGGGCTCCTACAATGAGCAGTTCTTC. This gives the protein CASSLGAGGSYNEQFF.

The chain combines TRBV6-2 or TRBV6-3 with TRBJ1-2; D remains unclear. V dropped 0 bases and J dropped 4 bases, with 18 bases sitting between them. The germline CDR1 and CDR2 sequences are MNHEY and SVGEGT. This CDR3 comprises 17 residues. CDR3 DNA: TGTGCCAGCAGTTACTCGATCGGGCGGACTGACCTCTATGGCTACACCTTC. Protein: CASSYSIGRTDLYGYTF.

V is TRBV10-3 and J is TRBJ1-4, with D maybe TRBD1 (5 bases). CDR1 and CDR2 from the germline V gene are ENHRY and SYGVKD. Trimming stripped 10 bases from V and 11 bases from J, with 14 bases between. CDR3 length: 11 amino acids. CDR3 in DNA: TGTGCCACCGGGGGGGAGAGTAAACTGTTTTTT. Amino acid sequence: CATGGESKLFF.

This clone showed up just once. V gene TRBV27 combines with J gene TRBJ1-5; D gene uncertain. The CDR3 sequence is 16 residues long. Per germline, CDR1 MNHEY and CDR2 SMNVEV (reference sequence). Trimming pared 0 bases from V and 5 bases from J, leaving 14 bases between. The CDR3 protein is CASSLSWTDFDQPQHF. The CDR3 DNA reads as TGTGCCAGCAGTTTATCGTGGACGGACTTTGATCAGCCCCAGCATTTT.

The chain employs TRBV5-6 and TRBJ2-6, with D possibly matching TRBD1 (5 bases). Per the germline V gene, CDR1 is SGHDT and CDR2 is YYEEEE. Trimming shortened V by 7 bases and J by 2 bases, and 13 bases separated the two germline ends. The CDR3 length is 15 residues. The CDR3 DNA is TGTGCCAGCCTTACCGACAGAGCTGGGGCCAACGTCCTGACTTTC. Translated, it gives CASLTDRAGANVLTF.